This T cell receptor beta chain was profiled in a study of human T cells and chemical hapten exposure. Study-wide context: Slight differences in pooled library volume were the main source of varying TCR yields across samples.

Time point given: healthy volunteer bleed at 2 weeks. The total RNA was obtained from whole blood that was not fractionated. TCRdb re-called the RACE reads with MiXCR, one entry per CDR3 protein. The repertoire holds about 130,000 distinct CDR3 sequences, with approximately 9.5% as singletons. The CDR3 is made up of 13 amino acids. V lost 1 base to trimming and J lost 3 bases, with 6 bases between them. CDR1 SGHTA and CDR2 FQGNSA come from the germline V gene. Sample: whole blood. This TCR came from a male donor in good health. Some clones in this sample may be carry-over from other donors' samples. The rearrangement links TRBV7-2 to TRBJ1-2, with D hard to call. CDR3 in amino acids: CASSLDMYYGYTF. DNA for the CDR3: TGTGCCAGCAGCTTAGACATGTACTATGGCTACACCTTC.